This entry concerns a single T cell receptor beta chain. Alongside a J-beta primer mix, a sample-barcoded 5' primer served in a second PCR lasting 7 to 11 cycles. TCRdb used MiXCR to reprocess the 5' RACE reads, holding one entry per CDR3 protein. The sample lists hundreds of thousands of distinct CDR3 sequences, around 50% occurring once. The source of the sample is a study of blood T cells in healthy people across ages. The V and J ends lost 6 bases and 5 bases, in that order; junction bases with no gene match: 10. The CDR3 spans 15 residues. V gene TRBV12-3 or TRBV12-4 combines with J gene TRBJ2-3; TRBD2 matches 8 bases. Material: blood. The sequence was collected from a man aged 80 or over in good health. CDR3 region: CASSRPAGAEDTQYF. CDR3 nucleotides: TGTGCCAGCAGCCGGCCAGCGGGGGCCGAAGATACGCAGTATTTT.